These 30 T cell receptor beta chains came from one sample sequenced in a study of T-cell reconstitution after alpha-beta-depleted transplantation in children. A library of TCRbeta sequences, prepared with unique molecular identifiers, was generated. A single record per CDR3 protein comes from TCRdb applying MiXCR to the PCR reads. The sample includes 700,000 to 950,000 distinct CDR3 sequences, roughly 16% of them seen just once. The sample in question was PBMCs, mostly from graft donor cells, obtained 360 days after TCRalphabeta/CD19-depleted stem cell transplant. These receptors originate from a male patient aged 10 to 17 who had a stem cell transplant for acute lymphoblastic leukemia, so the T cells may come from the graft donor.

The V gene is TRBV7-3, the J gene TRBJ2-6; the D gene is possibly TRBD2 (6 bases). The CDR3 contains 17 residues. The V and J ends lost 3 bases and 0 bases respectively, with 12 bases between them. The germline V gene has CDR1 SGHTA and CDR2 FQGTGA. This chain's CDR3 is CASSFGGTYSGANVLTF. The CDR3 DNA reads as TGTGCCAGCAGCTTCGGGGGTACTTACTCTGGGGCCAACGTCCTGACTTTC.

There are many counts of this clonotype. The V and J genes are TRBV5-1 and TRBJ2-7, with 8 nucleotides matching TRBD2. The CDR3 runs to 15 residues. V was pared by 0 bases and J by 9 bases, with 11 bases of the junction left unmatched. Germline V CDR1 and CDR2: SGHRS, YFSETQ. The DNA of the CDR3 is TGCGCCAGCAGCTTGGAGGTAGCGGGACCCCAAATGCAGTACTTC. Its protein is CASSLEVAGPQMQYF.

The chain recombines TRBV5-1 with TRBJ2-4; D remains ambiguous. The CDR3 has 15 amino acids. Germline V gene data show CDR1 as SGHRS and CDR2 as YFSETQ. The V end lost 1 base, the J end lost 7 bases, and 15 bases lay between the germline ends. The CDR3 DNA is TGCGCCAGCAGCTTGACCTCTACTCGGGCGAACATTCAGTACTTC. Its protein product is CASSLTSTRANIQYF.

This clonotype showed up just a few times. The J gene is TRBJ2-1, the V gene TRBV5-1, with D unresolved. Deletions cut 4 bases from V and 7 bases from J, with 6 bases between. This CDR3 comprises 11 residues. Germline lookup yields CDR1 SGHRS and CDR2 YFSETQ. CDR3 bases: TGCGCCAGCAGCACAAAGAATGAGCAGTTCTTC. This sequence encodes CASSTKNEQFF.

This chain connects TRBV28 to TRBJ2-3; D perhaps matches TRBD2 (7 bases). Germline V gene sequence: CDR1 MDHEN, CDR2 SYDVKM. The CDR3 spans 15 residues. The V end lost 6 bases, the J end lost 1 base, and 14 bases lay between the germline ends. Here the CDR3 reads CASSRGGVGTDTQYF. CDR3 sequence (DNA): TGTGCCAGCAGCCGAGGGGGGGTAGGCACAGATACGCAGTATTTT.

In this sample, this clonotype turned up a few times. The chain links TRBV10-3 to TRBJ2-3; 11 nucleotides match TRBD1. After removal of 8 bases from V and 4 bases from J, the junction contained 11 bases not matched to a gene. CDR1 is ENHRY, CDR2 SYGVKD, per germline. CDR3 length: 16 residues. The CDR3 sequence is CAIGKLDRGLPDTQYF. DNA of the CDR3: TGTGCCATCGGAAAACTGGACAGGGGGCTTCCAGATACGCAGTATTTT.

V usage is TRBV5-1 and J usage is TRBJ2-7; 7 bases are a match to TRBD1. J lost 3 bases, V lost 3 bases, and 12 bases had no gene match. Germline CDR1 is SGHRS and CDR2 is YFSETQ. The CDR3 spans 16 residues. As DNA, the CDR3 is TGCGCCAGCAGCTCCAGCCCGAGGACAGGCCTCTACGAGCAGTACTTC. Its translation is CASSSSPRTGLYEQYF.

This clonotype was counted between two and nine times. The CDR3 DNA is TGCAGTGCTAGATACAGGGGGCTGAGAAACGAGCAGTACTTC. This translates into CSARYRGLRNEQYF. The J gene is TRBJ2-7, the V gene TRBV20-1, with 9 bases that match TRBD1. V lost 2 bases, J lost 5 bases, and 7 bases stayed unmatched. The CDR3 extends over 14 amino acids. The germline V gene encodes CDR1 DFQATT and CDR2 SNEGSKA (reference sequence).

V usage is TRBV28 and J usage is TRBJ1-5, with 9 bases lining up with TRBD1. Germline values: CDR1 MDHEN, CDR2 SYDVKM. This CDR3 is built from 16 residues. The V and J ends lost 3 bases and 0 bases, in that order; junction bases with no gene match: 3. CDR3 sequence (DNA): TGTGCCAGCAGTTTGGGGGACAGGGTTAGCAATCAGCCCCAGCATTTT. This codes for CASSLGDRVSNQPQHF.

There are many counts of this clonotype. The CDR3 DNA is TGTGCCAGCTCTACCCGGGACAGGGGTTCCTACGAGCAGTACTTC. Encoded protein: CASSTRDRGSYEQYF. This chain connects TRBV28 to TRBJ2-7, with 10 nucleotides matching TRBD1. This CDR3 has 15 residues. CDR1 MDHEN and CDR2 SYDVKM come from the germline V gene. Trimming at V came to 8 bases and at J to 1 base, leaving 8 bases not matched to a gene.

The chain carries TRBV5-1 and TRBJ2-3, with 10 bases that match TRBD2. CDR3 size: 17 residues. Per the germline V gene, CDR1 is SGHRS and CDR2 is YFSETQ. The V gene end was trimmed by 3 bases and the J gene end by 0 bases; junction bases not matched to a gene: 7. As DNA, the CDR3 is TGCGCCAGCAGCTCTAGCGGGAGAATTTCTAGCACAGATACGCAGTATTTT. Translating it yields CASSSSGRISSTDTQYF.

The chain uses TRBV12-3 or TRBV12-4 and TRBJ2-7; D is possibly TRBD1 (6 bases). The CDR3 extends over 13 amino acids. The V and J ends lost 5 bases and 5 bases respectively, with 13 bases between them. CDR3 amino acids: CASSTTGNDEQYF. The CDR3, as DNA: TGTGCCAGCAGTACAACAGGGAACGACGAGCAGTACTTC.

This clonotype has only a few counts. This chain joins TRBV12-3 or TRBV12-4 and TRBJ2-5; TRBD1 is a possible D gene (5 bases). This CDR3 has 14 residues. Trimming took 4 bases from V and 1 from J, leaving 10 bases between them. CDR3 residues: CASSWADSQETQYF. CDR3 bases: TGTGCCAGCAGTTGGGCTGACAGCCAAGAGACCCAGTACTTC.

This clonotype was detected many times. CDR3 in DNA: TGTGCCACCTTGTACTCGCGGTGGGGCCAAGAGACCCAGTACTTC. Its translation: CATLYSRWGQETQYF. The V and J genes are TRBV2 and TRBJ2-5; D unresolved. The CDR3 has 15 amino acids. Germline-derived CDR1 and CDR2 are SNHLY and FYNNEI. V lost 10 bases and J 1 base, leaving 19 bases between the germline ends.

The chain is built from TRBV5-1 and TRBJ2-1; D remains ambiguous. Trimming left V 4 bases short and J 5 bases short, with 10 bases between. Germline V CDR1 and CDR2: SGHRS, YFSETQ. The CDR3 length is 13 residues. The CDR3 is CASSGLGNNEQFF. The CDR3 bases are TGCGCCAGCAGCGGCCTGGGGAACAATGAGCAGTTCTTC.

The gene calls are TRBV6-5 and TRBJ2-1, with 8 nucleotides matching TRBD1. Germline trimming cut 4 bases from V and 2 bases from J; bases unmatched to any gene: 7. The CDR3 is 16 amino acids. CDR1 and CDR2 from the germline V gene are MNHEY and SVGAGI. The CDR3 region is CASSSPRGRAYNEQFF. The CDR3 DNA sequence: TGTGCCAGCAGTTCTCCCAGGGGGCGCGCCTACAATGAGCAGTTCTTC.

This clonotype was counted only a few times. The chain is built from TRBV24-1 and TRBJ2-1; D gene ambiguous. The germline V gene has CDR1 KGHDR and CDR2 SFDVKD. V lost 4 bases to trimming and J lost 6 bases, with 6 bases between them. The CDR3 is made up of 12 amino acids. CDR3 coding DNA: TGTGCCACCAGTGACCAGATCAATGAGCAGTTCTTC. It translates to CATSDQINEQFF.

This clonotype came up a few times. The J gene is TRBJ2-1, the V gene TRBV29-1; TRBD2 aligns across 7 bases. Unmatched junction bases numbered 12, after V lost 4 bases and J lost 0 bases. This CDR3 contains 17 residues. The germline CDR1 and CDR2 sequences are SQVTM and ANQGSEA. CDR3 DNA: TGCAGCGTTGGTGCAGGAGCGGGATTTAGCTCCTACAATGAGCAGTTCTTC. Amino acids: CSVGAGAGFSSYNEQFF.

This clonotype was found a few times. This chain links TRBV19 with TRBJ2-2; 7 positions match TRBD1. The CDR3 is made up of 15 amino acids. Trimming removed 5 bases from V and 4 bases from J; junction bases left unmatched: 7. The germline V gene encodes CDR1 LNHDA and CDR2 SQIVND (reference sequence). Here the CDR3 reads CASSSTGASTGELFF. The CDR3 DNA reads as TGTGCCAGTAGTTCTACAGGGGCTTCCACCGGGGAGCTGTTTTTT.

The chain joins TRBV6-5 to TRBJ2-7; 8 bases are shared with TRBD2. V lost 0 bases to trimming and J lost 2 bases; unmatched junction nucleotides: 6. The CDR3 is made up of 16 amino acids. The germline V gene encodes CDR1 MNHEY and CDR2 SVGAGI. CDR3 nucleotide sequence: TGTGCCAGCAGTTACTCTTCTAGCGGGCTTCCCTACGAGCAGTACTTC. Amino acids: CASSYSSSGLPYEQYF.

The genes are TRBV7-2 and TRBJ2-5; D is unresolved. Trimming removed 5 bases from V and 2 bases from J, with 15 bases in between. CDR3 length equals 15 residues. Per the germline V gene, CDR1 is SGHTA and CDR2 is FQGNSA. DNA of the CDR3: TGTGCCAGCAGCCTCTTGTGGGGTCGTCAAGAGACCCAGTACTTC. Its translation is CASSLLWGRQETQYF.

For this clonotype: The junction shows a germline mismatch at one end, possibly a read error. J is TRBJ2-1 and V is TRBV4-2; 9 nucleotides align to TRBD1. This CDR3 region has 19 residues. Germline values: CDR1 LGHNA, CDR2 YNFKEQ. DNA for the CDR3: TGTGCCAGCAGCCTCTCCGGGACAGGGAGAGTAGTGGTTGGGAATGGGCAGTTCTTC. Its protein is CASSLSGTGRVVVGNGQFF.

This clonotype was detected a few times. The J gene is TRBJ2-4, the V gene TRBV4-1, with D perhaps matching TRBD2 (6 bases). The germline V gene encodes CDR1 MGHRA and CDR2 YSYEKL. V dropped 5 bases and J dropped 2 bases, with 13 bases sitting between them. The CDR3 contains 15 residues. The CDR3 nucleotides are TGCGCCAGCAGCGACTGGACTATCCCCAAAAACATTCAGTACTTC. It encodes CASSDWTIPKNIQYF.

This clonotype was observed a few times. The DNA for the CDR3 is TGTGCCGTTCTTAGCGGGAGTACGTCCGGGGAGCTGTTTTTT. Its protein product is CAVLSGSTSGELFF. The chain has TRBV2 and TRBJ2-2, with TRBD2 identical over 9 bases. V lost 11 bases and J lost 6; bases outside the gene matches: 10. The germline gives CDR1 SNHLY, CDR2 FYNNEI. The CDR3 contains 14 residues.

This chain uses TRBV2 with TRBJ2-3, with TRBD2 matching 13 bases. Losses at the gene ends were 8 bases for V and 2 bases for J; bases not matched to a gene: 16. The CDR3 sequence is 19 residues long. The germline V gene encodes CDR1 SNHLY and CDR2 FYNNEI. The CDR3 DNA sequence: TGTGCCAGCTGTCGGACTAGCGGGGGATACGGAAGCCTCACAGATACGCAGTATTTT. As protein: CASCRTSGGYGSLTDTQYF. Together with reference TRBV2 and TRBJ2-3, the CDR3 gives the full variable domain: EPEVTQTPSHQVTQMGQEVILRCVPISNHLYFYWYRQILGQKVEFLVSFYNNEISEKSEIFDDQFSVERPDGSNFTLKIRSTKLEDSAMYFCASCRTSGGYGSLTDTQYFGPGTRLTVL.

This clonotype has a handful of counts. V is TRBV5-1 and J is TRBJ1-5; TRBD1 aligns across 8 bases. V was clipped by 3 bases and J by 3 bases; unmatched bases: 5. CDR1 is SGHRS and CDR2 is YFSETQ in the germline V gene. This CDR3 region has 15 residues. In DNA form, the CDR3 reads TGCGCCAGCAGCTCCGGACAGGGTGCCAATCAGCCCCAGCATTTT. Amino acids: CASSSGQGANQPQHF.

The table lists this clonotype with many counts. The J gene is TRBJ1-4, the V gene TRBV12-5, with 7 bases that match TRBD1. V dropped 4 bases and J dropped 2; count of bases not matched to a gene: 10. Germline CDR1 is LGHNT and CDR2 is FRNRAP. The CDR3 sequence is 17 residues long. The CDR3 region is CASGSQGDYRTNEKLFF. CDR3 nucleotides: TGTGCTAGTGGTTCGCAGGGGGATTATAGGACTAATGAAAAACTGTTTTTT. Using reference TRBV12-5 and TRBJ1-4 for the parts outside the CDR3, the full variable domain is DARVTQTPRHKVTEMGQEVTMRCQPILGHNTVFWYRQTMMQGLELLAYFRNRAPLDDSGMPKDRFSAEMPDATLATLKIQPSEPRDSAVYFCASGSQGDYRTNEKLFFGSGTQLSVL.

The chain combines TRBV4-1 with TRBJ2-2, with D unresolved. CDR1 and CDR2 from the germline V gene are MGHRA and YSYEKL. This CDR3 spans 13 amino acids. The V end was cut by 1 base, the J end by 7 bases, with 7 bases between. The CDR3 coding sequence is TGCGCCAGCAGCCAAGGTCTGCGCGGGGAGCTGTTTTTT. It translates to CASSQGLRGELFF.

The chain links TRBV18 to TRBJ2-7, with 10 bases fitting TRBD1. This CDR3 is 16 amino acids long. Germline V lookup: CDR1 KGHSH, CDR2 LQKENI. The ends lost 5 bases at V and 5 bases at J; junction bases unmatched: 12. The CDR3 DNA reads TGTGCCAGCTCAGCCCCCGGGACAGGGGATTTCGACGAGCAGTACTTC. It translates to CASSAPGTGDFDEQYF.

This chain joins TRBV3-1 and TRBJ2-7; 7 nucleotides agree with TRBD2. Trimming cost V 1 base and J 0 bases; bases outside gene matches: 6. The CDR3 runs to 16 residues. CDR1 and CDR2 from the germline V gene are LGHDT and YNNKEL (reference sequence). The CDR3 spells CASSQGVGGSSYEQYF. CDR3 nucleotide sequence: TGTGCCAGCAGCCAAGGGGTTGGCGGGAGCTCCTACGAGCAGTACTTC.